This TCR beta chain was captured by sequencing in a study of cytomegalovirus exposure and HLA in healthy donors (dated by TCRdb to 2017 to 2019). For the study in its entirety: In an earlier analysis of 450 to 750 of the donors, under 300 Gb of sequence data and 120 million or so unique TCR beta sequences from roughly 190 million T cells were reported. An early release that covered some 640 HLA-typed donors contained approximately 320 gigabases of sequencing data and around 85 million unique TCR sequences. Of the roughly 400 genotyped donors, more than 75% were placed in the genetic ancestry cluster associated with self-reported Caucasian donors. The aim of the study was to test whether cataloging public T cell receptors could identify signatures of past pathogen exposure. The study used immunosequencing to profile the T cell repertoires of 666 subjects and linked those repertoires to cytomegalovirus serostatus. In addition to the first cohort of approximately 670 subjects, a separate validation cohort of approximately 110 different subjects was used. The study combined high-throughput TCR immunosequencing, statistical association of individual TCRs with disease status, and machine learning to predict cytomegalovirus infection status. To study patterns of TCR occurrence, a later analysis re-analyzed previously published TCR beta repertoires from around 670 donors and added high-resolution HLA genotyping. Rather than using new phenotypic data, the later analysis identified candidate immune exposures from TCR beta sequences and from how often those sequences occurred across donors. An earlier analysis of about 620 of the donors applied high-throughput TCR beta sequencing to assess whether each TCR beta V gene segment acted as functional or pseudogenic. Alongside the repertoire data, information on donor age, sex, ethnicity and CMV serostatus was compiled. In a later genetic analysis, genome-wide SNP genotypes for about three fifths of the roughly 670 donors were used, and that subset was treated as a discovery cohort. Every repertoire in the discovery cohort had been generated on one and the same sequencing platform. HLA typing covered class I and class II loci at four-digit resolution. Typing coverage varied by locus: roughly 620-640 donors for A, B, C, DRB1 and DQB1; 500 to 550 for DQA1; over 600 for DPA1; some 470 for DPB1. Four to six DR-DQ haplotypes were handled as single units for association and clustering, since linkage in the cohort was strong. On average, around 240,000 unique TCR beta nucleotide sequences were sequenced per donor among a few hundred genotyped donors of the cohort, with around 19% of those sequences being non-productive.

The full study reports these points: A cluster of highly shared sequence variants was judged likely to be a technical artifact of the sequencing pipeline. Across donors, most TCR sequences were observed very rarely, whereas some public TCRs were present in many individuals. Because some donors lacked HLA typing at each locus, the association tests relied only on the typed subset. The classifier was reported to diagnose cytomegalovirus status with high specificity and sensitivity in both the original and validation cohorts. This cohort had only TCR beta chains sequenced, and the lack of alpha or paired-chain data limited which features could be detected. A later analysis reported that several top co-occurrence clusters appeared linked to parvovirus B19, influenza, CMV and Epstein-Barr virus. CMV serostatus was the only immune exposure information available for the cohort. A later analysis found that HLA-associated TCR beta chains were more clonally expanded and had lower generation probabilities than equally common non-associated chains. A later genetic analysis associated a missense DCLRE1C variant with V-gene and J-gene trimming of TCR beta chains, and an independent cohort replicated the association. According to a later analysis, most CMV-associated TCR beta chains appeared to be HLA-restricted, and the HLA associations seemed to be driven largely by CMV exposure. According to a later analysis, TCR association rates differed among HLA loci, with DRB1 alleles showing the most associated TCRs and HLA-C alleles showing the fewest. A few of the identified cytomegalovirus-associated TCR beta chains were confirmed in vitro to be specific for cytomegalovirus antigens. In an earlier analysis of about 550 of the donors, most TCR beta V segments were observed in productive rearrangements about 90% or about 30% of the time, broadly matching IMGT annotations. Because counts were too low, approximately 18 rarely observed V segments, including chromosome 9 orphons, were excluded from the earlier analysis of 587 of the donors. In the study, around 150 TCR beta chains were listed as associated with cytomegalovirus. A further reported finding was that TCR beta sequences accurately predicted the HLA-A and HLA-B alleles for most subjects in the first cohort. A later genetic analysis reported fewer N-insertions in productive TCRs among donors in an Asian-associated ancestry cluster than the roughly 620-donor mean. In a later analysis, around 17,000 TCR beta sequences were associated with specific HLA alleles at a false discovery rate of 0.05. The authors suggested that the approach could potentially be generalized to other disease states and immunological phenotypes. Strong co-occurrence of HLA alleles, especially DR and DQ, made assigning TCR associations to individual alleles difficult. Presence/absence analyses assumed roughly uniform sequencing depth across donors, an assumption that may not hold. Correlated functional status among segregating V segments might be attributable to linkage disequilibrium, but an unknown experimental factor could not be ruled out. Some IMGT-functional V segments, including TRBV6-2 and TRBV6-3, could not be told apart with the 87-base-pair reads, so those segments were excluded.

Germline trimming: 0 bases from V, 0 bases from J; junction bases outside gene matches: 6. CDR1 and CDR2 are drawn from the germline V gene: SNHLY, FYNNEI. From the cysteine up to the phenylalanine, the CDR3 has a length of 17 residues. Just CDR3 DNA is preserved here, 51 bases in frame from base 1. Details on this clone: Its antigen remains undetermined. Base qualities were left out, and no much larger clone turns up one base away.

The library was built by means of the immunoSEQ multiplex PCR assay. The multiplex PCR relied on a mix of 60 forward primers for TCR Vbeta segments and 13 reverse primers for TCR Jbeta segments. The CDR3 region of rearranged TCR beta genes was amplified from genomic DNA with a multiplex PCR assay. The Illumina HiSeq System was used to sequence the amplified TCR beta libraries as 87-base-pair reads. As for how the authors treated the data: A later analysis counted approximately 74 million unique TCR beta chains across the 550 to 800 repertoires, and roughly 9.9 million of these chains were shared by at least two donors. To remove PCR and sequencing errors, raw reads were error-corrected and collapsed into unique sequences using a nearest-neighbor algorithm that merged closely related sequences. Alignment of CDR3 sequences to IMGT reference sequences was used to assign V, D and J gene segments. For a sequence to be retained, a match of at least six nucleotides to both a V gene segment and a J gene segment was required. A rearrangement was called productive if the CDR3 had no stop codons and remained in frame with V and J, and every other rearrangement was called non-productive. CDR3 was defined by IMGT convention, running from the second conserved V-encoded cysteine to the conserved J-encoded phenylalanine. In an earlier analysis of more than 550 of the donors, sequences lacking an unambiguous match to a single V gene segment were excluded. In an earlier analysis of approximately 590 of the donors, a V segment was called functional when productive rearrangements were above 56.7%, and segregating when the standard deviation between donors exceeded 5%. A statistical classification framework was built to diagnose cytomegalovirus status from the catalog of TCR beta chain sequences. In a later analysis, TCR nucleotide sequences were compared against IMGT/GENE-DB human TR gene sequences so that V and J genes could be assigned. The TCRdist pipeline was used in a later analysis to assign CDR3 sequences and most-parsimonious VDJ recombination scenarios. A later analysis defined each TCR beta chain by its CDR3 amino acid sequence plus V-gene family, and excluded reads lacking a unique V-gene family. To address suspected cross-contamination and a sequencing artifact, a later analysis removed approximately 590 highly shared, low-generation-probability nucleotide sequences. In a later analysis, a clonal expansion index was calculated for each public chain from normalized within-repertoire ranks of inferred template counts. In a later analysis, generation probabilities were computed with a VDJ recombination model fitted to out-of-frame rearrangements, and the resulting probabilities were checked against IGoR. In a later analysis, hypergeometric tests were used to score TCR-TCR, TCR-HLA and TCR-CMV co-occurrence, with a repertoire-size bias correction applied to TCR pairs. In a later analysis, false discovery rates were estimated by permuting HLA or CMV assignments 20 times. In a later analysis, co-occurring TCRs were grouped using DBSCAN, and TCRdist sequence similarity was added for clustering within HLA-allele-positive subsets. Repertoires with fewer than 30,000 or more than 120,000 public chains, plus five repertoires with anomalous nucleotide sharing, were excluded from co-occurrence clustering. Sourced from immuneACCESS, this table was stored by TCRdb with only in-frame sequences that have V and J called. A share of the clones is absent; for the studies checked, an unresolved V gene accounts for under half, and the remainder has no known explanation. Clone size and V and J calls were adopted from that table, with D and trimming inferred from the DNA. Recorded for this sample are roughly 150,000 clones; approximately 71% of them occurred a single time. The top ten constitute about 5% of the sample.

The cohort consisted of some 670 healthy bone marrow donors. At the time of sampling, all cohort members were nominally healthy, though unrecorded immune exposures were likely present. The donor tested CMV seropositive, placing the donor among the 289 seropositive members of the cohort. Every donor gave a peripheral blood sample, and the peripheral blood mononuclear cells from that sample were used for TCR beta sequencing. The Qiagen DNeasy Blood Extraction Kit was used to extract genomic DNA from the blood cell samples. The rearrangement joined TRBV2 to TRBJ1-2; 8 bases in the middle match TRBD1. Sequencing input: PBMCs. The origin of this receptor is a woman aged 18-30 years in good health and CMV-seropositive. The DNA sequence is TGTGCCAGCAGTGAAGCGGCCTGGGACAGGCCTAACTATGGCTACACCTTC. Translated, it gives CASSEAAWDRPNYGYTF.